One T cell receptor (beta chain) is described in this entry. The length of the CDR3 is 14 residues. Germline-derived CDR1 and CDR2 are LNHDA and SQIVND (reference sequence). V was cut by 1 base and J by 7 bases, with 10 bases left in between. A single record per CDR3 protein comes from TCRdb applying MiXCR to the PCR reads. Of a few hundred thousand distinct CDR3 sequences in the sample, about a quarter are singletons; the top ten hold 0.7% to 0.9%. This sample stems from a study of molecular identifiers for immune sequencing clone quantification. Sequenced: naive CD8+ T cells from blood, with Jurkat cell RNA spiked in. This sample's subset: FACS-sorted CD8+CD4-CCR7+CD45RA+ naive T cells. The rearrangement joins TRBV19 to TRBJ2-2; D possibly corresponds to TRBD2 (6 bases). This clonotype originated in a human donor in good health. Some libraries in this study had Jurkat cell RNA spiked in. CDR3 bases: TGTGCCAGTAGTATAGCGGGGGTTGACGGGGAGCTGTTTTTT. It translates to CASSIAGVDGELFF.